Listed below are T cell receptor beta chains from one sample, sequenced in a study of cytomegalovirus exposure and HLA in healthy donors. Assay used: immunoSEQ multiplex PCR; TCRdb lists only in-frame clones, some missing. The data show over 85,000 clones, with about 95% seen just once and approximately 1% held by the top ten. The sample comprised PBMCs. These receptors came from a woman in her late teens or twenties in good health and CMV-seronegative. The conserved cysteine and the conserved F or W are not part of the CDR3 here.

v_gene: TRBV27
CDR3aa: ASRPEQGAWNTIY

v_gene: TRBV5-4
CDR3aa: ASSLVENTGELF

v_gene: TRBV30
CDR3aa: AWISGTGAHEQY

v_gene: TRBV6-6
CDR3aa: ASKQGLGNQPQH

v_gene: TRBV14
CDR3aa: ASSQTPDGNTIY

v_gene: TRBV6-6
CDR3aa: ASQSQPTSYEQY

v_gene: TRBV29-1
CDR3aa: SVADTEAF

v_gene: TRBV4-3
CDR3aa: ASSQDWYRTGAYSNQPQH

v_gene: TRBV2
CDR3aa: ANQQATNEKLF

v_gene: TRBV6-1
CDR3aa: ASREPGQGVRETQY

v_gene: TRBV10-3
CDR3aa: ATQSSGAQETQY

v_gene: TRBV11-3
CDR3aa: ASSPVPQGLGGYT

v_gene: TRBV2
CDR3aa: ASSVTDQETQY

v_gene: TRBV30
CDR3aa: AWSIDSSLNTIY

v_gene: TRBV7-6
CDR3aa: ASSLAVAGEGTDTQY

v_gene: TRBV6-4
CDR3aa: ASSGTSGSNEQF

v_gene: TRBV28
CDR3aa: ASSSNRGQDNEQF

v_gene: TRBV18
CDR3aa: ASSPGTGSSPLH

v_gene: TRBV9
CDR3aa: ASSPGGGTGFVDEQF

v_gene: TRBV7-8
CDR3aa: ASSLERNYGYT

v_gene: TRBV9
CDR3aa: ASSPTSGGETQY

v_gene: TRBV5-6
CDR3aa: ASSFLTGGRGTEAF

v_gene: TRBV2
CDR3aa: ASRVRGSQETQY

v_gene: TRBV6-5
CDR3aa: ASSRLAGVYNEQF

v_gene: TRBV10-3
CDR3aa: AIRGQGAGEQF

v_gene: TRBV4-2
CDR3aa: ASSQESGGAGGAQY

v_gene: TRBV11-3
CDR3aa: ASSPQDSVSGDTQY

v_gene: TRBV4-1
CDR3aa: ASSQPQGSNTEAF

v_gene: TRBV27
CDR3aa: ASSSGTSGHNEQF

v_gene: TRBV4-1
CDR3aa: ASSQLPGQGDYEQY

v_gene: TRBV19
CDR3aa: ASKDGRDGNTEAF

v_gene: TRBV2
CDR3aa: ASSEAPQNYNEQF

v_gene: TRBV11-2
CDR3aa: ASSLRGAGTLFNEQF

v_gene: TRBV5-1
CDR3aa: ASSPGGRTEAF

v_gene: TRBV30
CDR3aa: AWRATGTRAF

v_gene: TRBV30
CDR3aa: AWLEQITPHGYNSPLH

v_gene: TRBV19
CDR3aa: ASSMRLAGPNEQF

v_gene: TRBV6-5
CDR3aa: ASSPGQSDYNEQF

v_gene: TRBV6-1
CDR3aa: AAVQPYSMSRQF

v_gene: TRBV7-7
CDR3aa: ASSPTQGGGAQY

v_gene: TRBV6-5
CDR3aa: ASSAPGQGNYGYT

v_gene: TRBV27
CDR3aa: ASSFGQGSSYNSPLH

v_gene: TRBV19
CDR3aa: ASTRGTGGRRDTEAF

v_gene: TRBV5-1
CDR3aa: ASSLASMTGGSTDTQY

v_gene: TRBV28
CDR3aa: ASSLGDRSYEQY

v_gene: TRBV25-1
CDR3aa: ASSMGGGYT

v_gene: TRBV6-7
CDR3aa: ASSYRTGGSF

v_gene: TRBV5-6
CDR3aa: ASSKVVRDSRINEQF

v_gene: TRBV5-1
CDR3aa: ASSPTGRGGETQY

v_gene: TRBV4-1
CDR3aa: ASSQDFGTGRGRIKNTEAF

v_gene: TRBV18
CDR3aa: ASSLAGNTEAF

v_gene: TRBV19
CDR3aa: ASTLAGAQETQY

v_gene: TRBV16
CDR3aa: ASLTTSGVGEQF

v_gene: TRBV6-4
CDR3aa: ASSEGGAENSYEQY